This note documents a single T cell receptor (beta chain) sequence. Its antigen is as yet unknown. Germline V gene sequence: CDR1 SGHDN, CDR2 FVKESK. The CDR3 is 16 residues long. V dropped 4 bases and J dropped 4; count of bases not matched to a gene: 8. These data belong to a study of Tregs in tolerant kidney transplant recipients. The repertoire was sequenced with immunoSEQ multiplex PCR; TCRdb's copy has only in-frame clones and lacks some. The sample has about 5,600 clones, 85% to 90% seen once. The chain recombines TRBV14 with TRBJ2-2, with 8 nucleotides matching TRBD1. The source was Tregs from blood cultured with allogeneic cells, collected before the transplant. This receptor was taken from a human patient who received a combined kidney and bone marrow transplant. The CDR3 region is CASSLRTGRITGELFF. The CDR3 DNA reads as TGTGCCAGCAGCCTCCGGACAGGGAGGATCACCGGGGAGCTGTTTTTT.